A few counts support the clone carrying this T cell receptor beta chain. Its antigen is not known. The CDR3 is 13 residues long. V trimming: 7 bases; J trimming: 1 base; junction bases outside the gene matches: 0. Germline V gives CDR1 SQVTM, CDR2 ANQGSEA. Researchers reported sorting CD4+ naive, central memory, regulatory and stem cell-like memory cells via CD45RO/CCR7/CD25/CD127/CD95/CD27. The record originates from a study of beta chain features in type 1 diabetes. The study, taken as a whole, reports: Across all four CD4+ subsets, people with type 1 diabetes showed modestly shorter TCRB CDR3s. Patients and controls would be equally affected if PCR favored shorter templates.

Expressed TCRB transcripts were sequenced after all isolated RNA was converted to cDNA. Regulatory, naive and central memory T cell samples averaged roughly 4 million reads. Assay used: immunoSEQ multiplex PCR; TCRdb lists only in-frame clones, some missing. Of 350,000 to 450,000 clones listed, approximately 15% are singletons. The sample was naive CD4+ T cells from blood. The receptor's source is a man in his thirties or forties in good health. The chain joins TRBV29-1 to TRBJ2-2; the match to TRBD1 covers 10 bases. CDR3 nucleotide sequence: TGCAGCGGGGACAGGGGGAACACCGGGGAGCTGTTTTTT. This translates into CSGDRGNTGELFF.